This note documents a single T cell receptor beta chain sequence. Its target is not known. The sample comes from a study of blood T cells in healthy people across ages. Study observations and caveats: Donor CMV status was unknown, possibly confounding expanded clonotype changes. Among T cells, TCR beta diversity per million cells dropped roughly linearly as age rose.

Germline CDR1 reads SGHTA; CDR2 reads FQGTGA. CDR3 size: 13 residues. V dropped 1 base and J dropped 7 bases, with 10 bases sitting between them. Donors each provided roughly 10 milliliters of peripheral blood. It was with a sample-barcoded 5' primer and a J-beta primer mix that a second PCR of roughly 7 to 12 cycles was run. Each cDNA molecule was tagged by a template-switch adaptor that had 12 random nucleotides. TCRdb recomputed calls from the 5' RACE reads with MiXCR, one row per CDR3 protein. The sample has about 730,000 distinct CDR3 sequences, roughly 43% seen once. The source material was blood. The gene calls are TRBV7-3 and TRBJ1-2, with D maybe TRBD1 (6 bases). The sequence derives from a woman in her sixties in good health. CDR3 nucleotide sequence: TGTGCCAGCAGCTTAAACAGGGATGCTGGCTACACCTTC. This translates into CASSLNRDAGYTF.